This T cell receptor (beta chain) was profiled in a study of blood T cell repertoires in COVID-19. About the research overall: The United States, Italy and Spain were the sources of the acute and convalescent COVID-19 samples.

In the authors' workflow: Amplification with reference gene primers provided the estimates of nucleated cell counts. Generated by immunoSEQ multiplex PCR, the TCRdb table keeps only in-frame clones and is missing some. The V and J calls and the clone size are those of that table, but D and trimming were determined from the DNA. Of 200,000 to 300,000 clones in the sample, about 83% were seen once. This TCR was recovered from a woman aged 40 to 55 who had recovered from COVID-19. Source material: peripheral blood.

The CDR3 region is CASSLGIGGRQETQYF. The CDR3 bases are TGTGCCAGCAGCCTTGGGATCGGGGGGCGCCAAGAGACCCAGTACTTC. The chain recombines TRBV9 with TRBJ2-5; maybe TRBD2 (7 bases). The ends were cut back, 4 bases at V and 1 base at J, with 17 bases in the middle. The CDR3 is 16 amino acids. CDR1 SGDLS and CDR2 YYNGEE come from the germline V gene.